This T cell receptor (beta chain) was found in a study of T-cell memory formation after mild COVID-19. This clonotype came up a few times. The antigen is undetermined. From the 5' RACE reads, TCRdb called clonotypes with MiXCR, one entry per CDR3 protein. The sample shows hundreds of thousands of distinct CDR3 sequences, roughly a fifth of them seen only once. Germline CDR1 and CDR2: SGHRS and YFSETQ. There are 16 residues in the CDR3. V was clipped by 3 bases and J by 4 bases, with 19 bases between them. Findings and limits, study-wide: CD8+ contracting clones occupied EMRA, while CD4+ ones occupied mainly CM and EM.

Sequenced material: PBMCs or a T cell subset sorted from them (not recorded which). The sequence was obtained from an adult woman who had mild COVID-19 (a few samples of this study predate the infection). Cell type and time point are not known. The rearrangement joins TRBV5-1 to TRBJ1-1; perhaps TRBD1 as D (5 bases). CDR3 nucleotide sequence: TGCGCCAGCAGCTCTCCGAGTCTCGGAGGGGCCACTGAAGCTTTCTTT. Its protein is CASSSPSLGGATEAFF.